The T cell receptor beta chain described here comes from a study of human T cells and chemical hapten exposure. Looking at the study overall: Small volume differences among pooled libraries mainly caused per-sample TCR yield variation.

Specified time point: healthy volunteer bleed at 2 weeks. The starting material, unfractionated whole blood, was used for total RNA extraction. This clonotype was seen only a few times. Unique molecular identifiers were affixed to discrete cDNA molecules within the library. TCRdb ran MiXCR on the RACE reads and lists one entry per CDR3 protein. Of around 130,000 distinct CDR3 sequences listed, approximately 9% are singletons. The TCR comes from a male donor in good health. Some clones in this sample may be carry-over from other donors' samples. The specimen was whole blood.

The chain's CDR3 is CASSSGGSGEKLFF. In DNA form, the CDR3 reads TGTGCCAGCAGCTCTGGGGGCTCGGGTGAAAAACTGTTTTTT. The V gene is TRBV7-9, the J gene TRBJ1-4; D perhaps matches TRBD1 (6 bases). The CDR3 has 14 amino acids. Germline CDR1 reads SEHNR; CDR2 reads FQNEAQ (reference sequence). With 4 bases removed from V and 7 bases from J, the gap between germline ends came to 13 bases.